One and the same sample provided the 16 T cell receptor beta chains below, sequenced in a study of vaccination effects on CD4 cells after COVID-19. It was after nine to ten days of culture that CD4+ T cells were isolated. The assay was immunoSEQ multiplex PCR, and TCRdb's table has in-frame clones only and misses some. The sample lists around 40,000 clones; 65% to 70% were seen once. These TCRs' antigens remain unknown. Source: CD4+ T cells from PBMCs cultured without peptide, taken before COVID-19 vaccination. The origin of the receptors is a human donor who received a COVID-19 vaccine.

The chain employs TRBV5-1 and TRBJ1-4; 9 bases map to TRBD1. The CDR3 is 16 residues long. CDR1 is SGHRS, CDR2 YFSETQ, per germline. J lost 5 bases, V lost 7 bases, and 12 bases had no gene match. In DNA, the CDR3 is TGCGCCAGCTCCGCGACAGGGGGGACACGGAATGAAAAACTGTTTTTT. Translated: CASSATGGTRNEKLFF.

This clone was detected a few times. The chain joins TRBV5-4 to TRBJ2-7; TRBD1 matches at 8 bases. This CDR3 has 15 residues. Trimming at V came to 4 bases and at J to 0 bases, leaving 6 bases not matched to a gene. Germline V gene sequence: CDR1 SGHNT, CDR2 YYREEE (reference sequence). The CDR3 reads CASSLDRALSYEQYF. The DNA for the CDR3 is TGTGCCAGCAGCCTGGACAGGGCACTCTCCTACGAGCAGTACTTC.

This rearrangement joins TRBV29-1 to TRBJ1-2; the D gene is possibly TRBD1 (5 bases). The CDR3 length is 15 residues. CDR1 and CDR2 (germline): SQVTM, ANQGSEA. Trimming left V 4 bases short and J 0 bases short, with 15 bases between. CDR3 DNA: TGCAGCGTTGCGAGGACTGCGGGGCCTAACTATGGCTACACCTTC. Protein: CSVARTAGPNYGYTF.

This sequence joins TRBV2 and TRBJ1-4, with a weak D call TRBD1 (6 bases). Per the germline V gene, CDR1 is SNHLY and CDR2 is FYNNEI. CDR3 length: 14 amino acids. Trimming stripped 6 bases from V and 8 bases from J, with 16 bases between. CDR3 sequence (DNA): TGTGCCAGCAGCGCACAGGGAGAGTTCGAAAAACTGTTTTTT. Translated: CASSAQGEFEKLFF.

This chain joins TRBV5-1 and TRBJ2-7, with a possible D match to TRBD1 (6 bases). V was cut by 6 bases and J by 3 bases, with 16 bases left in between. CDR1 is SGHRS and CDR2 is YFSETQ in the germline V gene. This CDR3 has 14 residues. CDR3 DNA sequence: TGCGCCAGCAAACCACAGGGAGACCTCTACGAGCAGTACTTC. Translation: CASKPQGDLYEQYF.

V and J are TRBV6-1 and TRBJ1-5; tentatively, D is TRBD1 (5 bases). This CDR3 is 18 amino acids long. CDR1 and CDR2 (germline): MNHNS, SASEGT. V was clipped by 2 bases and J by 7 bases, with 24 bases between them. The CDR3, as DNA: TGTGCCAGCAGTGAAAACAACAGGCTGGGAAAGCGTAGCCAGCCCCAGCATTTT. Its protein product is CASSENNRLGKRSQPQHF.

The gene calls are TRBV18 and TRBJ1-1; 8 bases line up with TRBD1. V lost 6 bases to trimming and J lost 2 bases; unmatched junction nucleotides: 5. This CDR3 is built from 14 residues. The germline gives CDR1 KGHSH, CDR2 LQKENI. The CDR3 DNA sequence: TGTGCCAGCTCCCCAGGGGGCTTTAACACTGAAGCTTTCTTT. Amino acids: CASSPGGFNTEAFF.

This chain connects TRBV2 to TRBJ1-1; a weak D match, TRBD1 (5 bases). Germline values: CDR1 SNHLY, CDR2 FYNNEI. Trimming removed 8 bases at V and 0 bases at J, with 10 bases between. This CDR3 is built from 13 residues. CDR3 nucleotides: TGTGCCAGCGTTCGACAGATGAACACTGAAGCTTTCTTT. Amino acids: CASVRQMNTEAFF.

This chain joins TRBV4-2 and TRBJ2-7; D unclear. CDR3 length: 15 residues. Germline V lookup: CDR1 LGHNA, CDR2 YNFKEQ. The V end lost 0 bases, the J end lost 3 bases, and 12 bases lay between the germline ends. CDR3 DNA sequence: TGTGCCAGCAGCCAAGATAAGGGCAGAAACTACGAGCAGTACTTC. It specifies CASSQDKGRNYEQYF.

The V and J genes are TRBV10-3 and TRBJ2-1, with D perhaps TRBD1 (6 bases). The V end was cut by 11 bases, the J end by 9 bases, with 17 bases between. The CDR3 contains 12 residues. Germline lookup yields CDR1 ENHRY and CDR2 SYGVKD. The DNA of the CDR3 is TGTGCCTACCGGGACATAGGCCGTGAGCAGTTCTTC. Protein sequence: CAYRDIGREQFF.

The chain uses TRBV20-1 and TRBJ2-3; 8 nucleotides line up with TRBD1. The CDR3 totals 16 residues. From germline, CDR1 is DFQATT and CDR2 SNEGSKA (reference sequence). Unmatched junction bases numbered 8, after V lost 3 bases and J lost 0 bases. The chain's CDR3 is CSASDPRTGSTDTQYF. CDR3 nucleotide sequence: TGCAGTGCTAGTGATCCTCGGACAGGGAGCACAGATACGCAGTATTTT.

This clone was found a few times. The DNA of the CDR3 is TGTGCCTGGATTTCCCGGGGACCAGATACGCAGTATTTT. Translation: CAWISRGPDTQYF. The genes are TRBV30 and TRBJ2-3, with D possibly called TRBD1 or TRBD2 (5 bases each). Germline V lookup: CDR1 GTSNPN, CDR2 SVGIG (reference sequence). The CDR3 has 13 residues. Trimming took 4 bases from V and 4 from J, leaving 12 bases between them.

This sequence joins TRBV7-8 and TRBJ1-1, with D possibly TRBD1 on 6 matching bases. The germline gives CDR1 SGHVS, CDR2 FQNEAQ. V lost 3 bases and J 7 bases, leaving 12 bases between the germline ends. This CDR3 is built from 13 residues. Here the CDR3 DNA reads TGTGCCAGCAGCTTTCGGGGGGCGGGTGAAGCTTTCTTT. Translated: CASSFRGAGEAFF.

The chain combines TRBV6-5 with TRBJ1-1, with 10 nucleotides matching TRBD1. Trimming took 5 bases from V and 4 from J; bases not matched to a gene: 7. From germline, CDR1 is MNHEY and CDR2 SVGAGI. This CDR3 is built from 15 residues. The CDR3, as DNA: TGTGCCAGCAGTCGACAGGGGGCTATCGGCACTGAAGCTTTCTTT. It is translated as CASSRQGAIGTEAFF.

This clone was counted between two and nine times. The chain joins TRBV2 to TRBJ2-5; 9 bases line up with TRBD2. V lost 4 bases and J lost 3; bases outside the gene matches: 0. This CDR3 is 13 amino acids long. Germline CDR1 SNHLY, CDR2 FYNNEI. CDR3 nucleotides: TGTGCCAGCAGTGGACTAGCGGAAGAGACCCAGTACTTC. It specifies CASSGLAEETQYF.

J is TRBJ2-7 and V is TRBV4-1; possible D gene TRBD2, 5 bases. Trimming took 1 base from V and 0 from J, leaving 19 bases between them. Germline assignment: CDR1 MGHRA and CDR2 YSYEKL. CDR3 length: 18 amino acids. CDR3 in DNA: TGCGCCAGCAGCCAAGTTATAGGGCCCAGGAGGAGCTCCTACGAGCAGTACTTC. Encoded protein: CASSQVIGPRRSSYEQYF.